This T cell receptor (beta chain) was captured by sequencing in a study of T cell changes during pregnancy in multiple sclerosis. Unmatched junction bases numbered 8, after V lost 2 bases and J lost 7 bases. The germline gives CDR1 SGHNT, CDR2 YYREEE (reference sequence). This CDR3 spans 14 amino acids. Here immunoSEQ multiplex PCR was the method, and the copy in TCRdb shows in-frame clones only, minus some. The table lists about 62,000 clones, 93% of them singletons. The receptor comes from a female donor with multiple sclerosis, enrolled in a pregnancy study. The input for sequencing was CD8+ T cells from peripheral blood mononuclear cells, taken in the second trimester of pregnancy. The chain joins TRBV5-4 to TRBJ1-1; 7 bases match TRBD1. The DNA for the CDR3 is TGTGCCAGCAGCTTTAGAGGGGGCGCGATTGAAGCTTTCTTT. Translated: CASSFRGGAIEAFF.